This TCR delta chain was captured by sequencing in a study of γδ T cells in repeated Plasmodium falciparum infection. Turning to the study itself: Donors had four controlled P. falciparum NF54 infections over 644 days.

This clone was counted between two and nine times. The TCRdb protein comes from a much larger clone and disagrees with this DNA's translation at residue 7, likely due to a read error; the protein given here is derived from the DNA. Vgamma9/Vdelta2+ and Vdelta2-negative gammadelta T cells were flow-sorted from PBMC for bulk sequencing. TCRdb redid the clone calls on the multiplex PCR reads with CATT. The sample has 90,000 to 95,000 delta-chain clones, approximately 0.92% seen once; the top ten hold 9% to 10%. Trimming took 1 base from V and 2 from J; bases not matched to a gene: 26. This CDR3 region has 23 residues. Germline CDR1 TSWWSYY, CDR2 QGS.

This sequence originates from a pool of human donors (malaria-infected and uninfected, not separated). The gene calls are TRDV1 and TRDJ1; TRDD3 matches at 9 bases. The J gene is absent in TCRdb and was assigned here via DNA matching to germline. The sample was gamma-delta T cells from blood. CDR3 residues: CALGEHGNLRRNWGNPWTDKLIF. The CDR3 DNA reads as TGTGCTCTTGGGGAACACGGGAACCTACGCCGTAACTGGGGGAACCCGTGGACCGATAAACTCATCTTT.